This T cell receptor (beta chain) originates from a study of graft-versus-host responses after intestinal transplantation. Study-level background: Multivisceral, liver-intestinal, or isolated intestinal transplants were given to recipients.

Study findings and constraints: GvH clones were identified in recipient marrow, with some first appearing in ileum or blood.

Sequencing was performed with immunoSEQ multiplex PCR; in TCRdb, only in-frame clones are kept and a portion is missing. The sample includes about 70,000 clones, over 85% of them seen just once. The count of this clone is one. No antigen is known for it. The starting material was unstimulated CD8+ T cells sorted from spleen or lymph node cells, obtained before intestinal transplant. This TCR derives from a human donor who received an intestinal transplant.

CDR3 in DNA: TGTGCCAGCAGTTTCTGGACTAGCGGGAGCACGTCGGACGAGCAGTACTTC. It codes for CASSFWTSGSTSDEQYF. J is TRBJ2-7 and V is TRBV28; 13 nucleotides match TRBD2. Trimming took 3 bases from V and 5 from J; bases not matched to a gene: 10. CDR1 is MDHEN, CDR2 SYDVKM, per germline. The CDR3 sequence is 17 residues long.